This T cell receptor beta chain is drawn from a study of cytomegalovirus exposure and HLA in healthy donors. Sequencing was performed with immunoSEQ multiplex PCR; in TCRdb, only in-frame clones are kept and a portion is missing. The sample shows 90,000 to 150,000 clones, under 90% of them seen only once. The study drew the donors from its approximately 130-subject validation cohort, separate from the roughly 710-subject first cohort. Germline V gene sequence: CDR1 KGHSH, CDR2 LQKENI. Trimming stripped 1 base from V and 2 bases from J, with 11 bases between. The CDR3 is 15 residues long. The V and J genes are TRBV18 and TRBJ1-2; D call uncertain. The receptor's source is a woman in her twenties or thirties in good health and CMV-seronegative. Material for sequencing was PBMCs. The CDR3 nucleotides are TGTGCCAGCTCACCACTGCCAGGATCGAACTATGGCTACACCTTC. Translation gives CASSPLPGSNYGYTF.